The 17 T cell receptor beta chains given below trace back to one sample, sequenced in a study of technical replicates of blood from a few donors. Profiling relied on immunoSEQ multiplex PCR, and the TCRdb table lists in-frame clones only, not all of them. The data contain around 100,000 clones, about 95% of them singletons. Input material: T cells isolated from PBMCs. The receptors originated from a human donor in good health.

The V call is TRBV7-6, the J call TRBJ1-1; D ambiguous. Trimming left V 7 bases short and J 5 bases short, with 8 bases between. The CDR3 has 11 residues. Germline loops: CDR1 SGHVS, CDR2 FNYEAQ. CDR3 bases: TGTGCCAGCACGGCCGGGACTGAAGCTTTCTTT. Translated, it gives CASTAGTEAFF.

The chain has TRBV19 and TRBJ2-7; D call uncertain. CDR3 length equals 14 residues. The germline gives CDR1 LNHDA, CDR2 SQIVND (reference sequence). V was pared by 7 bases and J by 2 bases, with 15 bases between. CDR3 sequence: CASTPSPTTYEQYF. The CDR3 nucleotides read TGTGCCAGTACACCCAGTCCAACAACCTACGAGCAGTACTTC.

CDR3 residues: CASSYSLGLRIYEQYF. The DNA of the CDR3 is TGTGCCAGCAGTTACTCGCTGGGACTGAGAATCTACGAGCAGTACTTC. The chain is built from TRBV6-5 and TRBJ2-7; TRBD2 is a possible D gene (6 bases). Trimming took off 0 bases at V and 3 bases at J, with 15 bases between the two ends. Germline CDR1 MNHEY, CDR2 SVGAGI. The CDR3 runs to 16 residues.

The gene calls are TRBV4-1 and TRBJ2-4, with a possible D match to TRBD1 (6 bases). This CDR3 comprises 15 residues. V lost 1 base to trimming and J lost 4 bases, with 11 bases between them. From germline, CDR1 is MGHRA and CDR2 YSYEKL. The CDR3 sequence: CASSQALDRKNIQYF. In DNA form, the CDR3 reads TGCGCCAGCAGCCAAGCATTGGACAGAAAAAACATTCAGTACTTC.

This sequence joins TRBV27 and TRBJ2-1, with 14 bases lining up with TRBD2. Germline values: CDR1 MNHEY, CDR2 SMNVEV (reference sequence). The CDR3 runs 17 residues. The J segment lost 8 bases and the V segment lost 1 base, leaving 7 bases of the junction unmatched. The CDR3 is CASSLYGGTSGSDEQFF. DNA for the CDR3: TGTGCCAGCAGTTTATATGGCGGGACTAGCGGGAGTGATGAGCAGTTCTTC.

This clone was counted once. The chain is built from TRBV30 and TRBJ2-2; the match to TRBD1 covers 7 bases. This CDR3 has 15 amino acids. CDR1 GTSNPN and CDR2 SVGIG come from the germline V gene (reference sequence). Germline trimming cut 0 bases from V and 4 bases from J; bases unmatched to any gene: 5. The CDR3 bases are TGTGCCTGGAGTGTACCCGGGACAGTCACCGGGGAGCTGTTTTTT. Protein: CAWSVPGTVTGELFF.

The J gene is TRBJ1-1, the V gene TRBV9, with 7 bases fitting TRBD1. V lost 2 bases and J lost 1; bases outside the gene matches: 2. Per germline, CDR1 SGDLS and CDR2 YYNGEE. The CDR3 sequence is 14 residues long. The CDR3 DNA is TGTGCCAGCAGCGTTAGGGACAGGAACACTGAAGCTTTCTTT. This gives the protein CASSVRDRNTEAFF.

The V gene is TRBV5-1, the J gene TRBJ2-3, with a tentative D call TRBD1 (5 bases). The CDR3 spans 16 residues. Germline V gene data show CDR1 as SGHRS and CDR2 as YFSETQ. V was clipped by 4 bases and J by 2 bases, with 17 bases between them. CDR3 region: CASSPGRAQSTDTQYF. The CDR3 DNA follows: TGCGCCAGCAGCCCAGGCAGGGCGCAATCCACAGATACGCAGTATTTT.

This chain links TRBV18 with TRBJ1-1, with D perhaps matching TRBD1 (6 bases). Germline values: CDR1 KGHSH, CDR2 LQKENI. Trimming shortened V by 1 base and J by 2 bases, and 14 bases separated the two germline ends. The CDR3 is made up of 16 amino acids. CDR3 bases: TGTGCCAGCTCACCACTATCCCAGGGGCCAAACACTGAAGCTTTCTTT. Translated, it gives CASSPLSQGPNTEAFF. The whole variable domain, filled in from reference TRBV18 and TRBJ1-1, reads NAGVMQNPRHLVRRRGQEARLRCSPMKGHSHVYWYRQLPEEGLKFMVYLQKENIIDESGMPKERFSAEFPKEGPSILRIQQVVRGDSAAYFCASSPLSQGPNTEAFFGQGTRLTVV.

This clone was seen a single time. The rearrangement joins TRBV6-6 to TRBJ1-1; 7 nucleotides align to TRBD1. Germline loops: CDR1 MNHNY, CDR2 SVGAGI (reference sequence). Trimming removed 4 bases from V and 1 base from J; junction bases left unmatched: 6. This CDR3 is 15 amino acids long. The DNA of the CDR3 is TGTGCCAGCAGTTCGCGGACAGGAGAGAACACTGAAGCTTTCTTT. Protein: CASSSRTGENTEAFF.

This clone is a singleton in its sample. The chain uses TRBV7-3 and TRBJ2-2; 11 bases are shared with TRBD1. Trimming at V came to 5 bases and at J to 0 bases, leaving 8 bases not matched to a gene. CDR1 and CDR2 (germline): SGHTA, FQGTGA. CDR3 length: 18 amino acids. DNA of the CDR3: TGTGCCAGCAGCCCCCGGACAGGGGGCCCCTCGAACACCGGGGAGCTGTTTTTT. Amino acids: CASSPRTGGPSNTGELFF.

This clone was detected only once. Here the CDR3 reads CATSRDIMSITDTQYF. The CDR3 nucleotides are TGTGCCACCAGCAGAGATATAATGAGTATCACAGATACGCAGTATTTT. The chain couples TRBV15 to TRBJ2-3, with unresolved D. The CDR3 loop spans 16 amino acids. In germline, CDR1 is LNHNV, CDR2 YYDKDF (reference sequence). Trimming removed 0 bases at V and 2 bases at J, with 12 bases between.

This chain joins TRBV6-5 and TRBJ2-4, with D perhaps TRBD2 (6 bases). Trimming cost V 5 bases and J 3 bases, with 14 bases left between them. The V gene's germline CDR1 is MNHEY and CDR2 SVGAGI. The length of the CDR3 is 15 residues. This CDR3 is CASSPRGVDKNIQYF. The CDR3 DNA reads TGTGCCAGCAGTCCCCGCGGGGTCGACAAAAACATTCAGTACTTC.

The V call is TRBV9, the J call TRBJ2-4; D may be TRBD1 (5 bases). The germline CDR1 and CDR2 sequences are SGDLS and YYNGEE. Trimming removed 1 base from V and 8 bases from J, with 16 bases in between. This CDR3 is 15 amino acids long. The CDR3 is CASSVNVGARDIQYF. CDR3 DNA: TGTGCCAGCAGCGTAAATGTAGGGGCTAGGGACATTCAGTACTTC.

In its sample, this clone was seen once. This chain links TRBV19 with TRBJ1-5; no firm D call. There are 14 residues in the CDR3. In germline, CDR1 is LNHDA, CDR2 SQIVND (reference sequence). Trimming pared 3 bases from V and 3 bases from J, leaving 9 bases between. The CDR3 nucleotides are TGTGCCAGTAGTATTTTGGGCTTCAATCAGCCCCAGCATTTT. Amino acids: CASSILGFNQPQHF.

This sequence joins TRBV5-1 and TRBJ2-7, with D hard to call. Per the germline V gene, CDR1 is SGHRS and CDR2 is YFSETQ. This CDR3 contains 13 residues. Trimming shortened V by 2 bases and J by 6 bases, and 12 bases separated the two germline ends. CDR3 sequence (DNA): TGCGCCAGCAGCTTTGGCGGTGGCACCGAGCAGTACTTC. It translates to CASSFGGGTEQYF.

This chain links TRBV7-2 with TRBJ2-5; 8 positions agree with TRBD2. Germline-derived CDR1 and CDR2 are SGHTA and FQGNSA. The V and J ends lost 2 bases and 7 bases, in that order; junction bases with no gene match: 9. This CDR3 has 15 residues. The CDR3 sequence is CASSLNSGGPATQYF. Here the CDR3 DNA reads TGTGCCAGCAGCTTAAATTCGGGAGGGCCCGCGACCCAGTACTTC.